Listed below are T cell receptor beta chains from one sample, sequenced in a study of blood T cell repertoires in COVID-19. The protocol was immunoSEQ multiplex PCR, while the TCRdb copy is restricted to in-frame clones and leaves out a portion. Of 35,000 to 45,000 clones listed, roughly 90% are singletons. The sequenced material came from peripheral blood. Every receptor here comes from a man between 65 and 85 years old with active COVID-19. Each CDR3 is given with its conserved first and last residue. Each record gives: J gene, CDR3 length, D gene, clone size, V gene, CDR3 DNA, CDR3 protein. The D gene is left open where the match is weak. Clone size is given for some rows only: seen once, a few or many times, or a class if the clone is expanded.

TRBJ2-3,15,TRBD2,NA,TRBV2,TGTGCCAGCAGCGCAGGACTAGCGACCACAGATACGCAGTATTTT,CASSAGLATTDTQYF
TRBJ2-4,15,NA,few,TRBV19,TGTGCCAGTAGTATTAATGTTGTAGCCAAAAACATTCAGTACTTC,CASSINVVAKNIQYF
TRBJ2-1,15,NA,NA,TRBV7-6,TGTGCCAGCAGCCGAGGGTTTGTGGGAGACAATGAGCAGTTCTTC,CASSRGFVGDNEQFF
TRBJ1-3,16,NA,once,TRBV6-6,TGTGCCAGCAGCAAAGGTGGGAGGGTGGAAGGAAACACCATATATTTT,CASSKGGRVEGNTIYF
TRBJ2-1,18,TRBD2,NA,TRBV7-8,TGTGCCAGCAGCTTACGGGGGGGCGGTATTCTACATCGAAATGAGCAGTTCTTC,CASSLRGGGILHRNEQFF
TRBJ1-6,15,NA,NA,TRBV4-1,TGCGCCAGCAGCCCCCACCGGGAGCAGAGTTCACCCCTCCACTTT,CASSPHREQSSPLHF
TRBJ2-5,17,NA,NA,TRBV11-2,TGTGCCAGCAGCTTAGGGGTGGACCGTGGGGGGCAAGAGACCCAGTACTTC,CASSLGVDRGGQETQYF
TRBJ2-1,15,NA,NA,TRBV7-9,TGTGCCAGCAGCTCCCAGGGAGGCACCTACAATGAGCAGTTCTTC,CASSSQGGTYNEQFF
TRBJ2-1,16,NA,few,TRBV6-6,TGTGCCAGCACCCCCCGGGGGGCAGGGGCTAGTAATGAGCAGTTCTTC,CASTPRGAGASNEQFF
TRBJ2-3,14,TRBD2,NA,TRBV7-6,TGTGCCAGTAGCCCTAGCGGGAGGGCAGATACGCAGTATTTT,CASSPSGRADTQYF
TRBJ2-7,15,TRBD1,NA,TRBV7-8,TGTGCCAGCAGCTTAGACGGGACAGTCTCCTACGAGCAGTACTTC,CASSLDGTVSYEQYF
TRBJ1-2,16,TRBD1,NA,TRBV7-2,TGTGCCAGCAGCTTAGTTAGGGGACAGGGCAACTATGGCTACACCTTC,CASSLVRGQGNYGYTF
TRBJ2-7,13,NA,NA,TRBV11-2,TGTGCCAGCAGCTTAGTGTCGCGGTACGAGCAGTACTTC,CASSLVSRYEQYF
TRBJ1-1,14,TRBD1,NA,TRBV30,TGTGCCTGGACCCGGGACAGGGTGGACACTGAAGCTTTCTTT,CAWTRDRVDTEAFF
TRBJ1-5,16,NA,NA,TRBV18,TGTGCCAGCTCACCATCGGTTGTAGGGGTTGATCAGCCCCAGCATTTT,CASSPSVVGVDQPQHF
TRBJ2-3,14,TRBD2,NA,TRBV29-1,TGCAGCTCGGGAACTAGCGGTAGCACAGATACGCAGTATTTT,CSSGTSGSTDTQYF
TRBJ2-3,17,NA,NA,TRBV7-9,TGTGCCAGCAGCTTGGCCCAGCGGCGGGAAAGCACAGATACGCAGTATTTT,CASSLAQRRESTDTQYF
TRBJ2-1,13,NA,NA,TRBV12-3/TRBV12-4,TGTGCCAGCAGTTTAGGACAGTCCAATGAGCAGTTCTTC,CASSLGQSNEQFF
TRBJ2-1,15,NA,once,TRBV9,TGTGCCAGCAGCCTCGCCGGGAACCATTACAATGAGCAGTTCTTC,CASSLAGNHYNEQFF